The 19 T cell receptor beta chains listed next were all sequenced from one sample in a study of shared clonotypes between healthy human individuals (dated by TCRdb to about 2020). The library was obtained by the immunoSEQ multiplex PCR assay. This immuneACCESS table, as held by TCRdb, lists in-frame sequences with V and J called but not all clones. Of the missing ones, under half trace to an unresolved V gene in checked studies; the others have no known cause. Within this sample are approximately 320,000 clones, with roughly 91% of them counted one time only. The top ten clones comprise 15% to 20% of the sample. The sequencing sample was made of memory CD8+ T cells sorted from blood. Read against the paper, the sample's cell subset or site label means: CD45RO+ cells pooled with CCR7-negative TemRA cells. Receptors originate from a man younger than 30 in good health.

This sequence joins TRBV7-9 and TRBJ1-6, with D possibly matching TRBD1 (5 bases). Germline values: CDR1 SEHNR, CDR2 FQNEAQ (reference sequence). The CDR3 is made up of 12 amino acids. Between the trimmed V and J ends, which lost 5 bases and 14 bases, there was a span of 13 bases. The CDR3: CASSGPEGTLHF. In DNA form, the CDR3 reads TGTGCCAGCAGCGGACCGGAGGGGACCCTCCACTTT. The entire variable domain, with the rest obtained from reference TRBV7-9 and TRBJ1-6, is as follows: DTGVSQNPRHKITKRGQNVTFRCDPISEHNRLYWYRQTLGQGPEFLTYFQNEAQLEKSRLLSDRFSAERPKGSFSTLEIQRTEQGDSAMYLCASSGPEGTLHFGNGTRLTVT.

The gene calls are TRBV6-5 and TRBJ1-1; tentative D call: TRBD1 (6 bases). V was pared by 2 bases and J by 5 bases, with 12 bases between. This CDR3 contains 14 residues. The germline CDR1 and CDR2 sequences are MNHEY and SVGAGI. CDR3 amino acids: CASSYAGDGTEAFF. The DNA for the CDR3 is TGTGCCAGCAGTTACGCAGGGGATGGTACTGAAGCTTTCTTT.

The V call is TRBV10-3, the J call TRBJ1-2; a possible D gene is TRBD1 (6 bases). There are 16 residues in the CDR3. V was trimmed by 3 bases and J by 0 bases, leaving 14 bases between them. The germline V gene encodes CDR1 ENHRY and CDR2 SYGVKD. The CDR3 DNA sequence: TGTGCCATCAGTGATATGGACAGCTATTCTAACTATGGCTACACCTTC. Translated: CAISDMDSYSNYGYTF.

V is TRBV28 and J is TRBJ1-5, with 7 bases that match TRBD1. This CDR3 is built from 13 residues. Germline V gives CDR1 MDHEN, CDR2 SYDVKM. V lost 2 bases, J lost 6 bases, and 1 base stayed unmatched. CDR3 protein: CASSLRGLQPQHF. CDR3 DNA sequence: TGTGCCAGCAGTTTAAGGGGGCTTCAGCCCCAGCATTTT.

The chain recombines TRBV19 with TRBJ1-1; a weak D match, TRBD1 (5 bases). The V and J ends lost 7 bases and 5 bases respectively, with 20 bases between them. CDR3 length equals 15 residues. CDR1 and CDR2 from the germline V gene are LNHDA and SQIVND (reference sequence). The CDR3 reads CASTPLTGGRTEAFF. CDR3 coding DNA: TGTGCCAGTACTCCCCTTACGGGGGGTCGAACTGAAGCTTTCTTT. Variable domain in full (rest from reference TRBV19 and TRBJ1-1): DGGITQSPKYLFRKEGQNVTLSCEQNLNHDAMYWYRQDPGQGLRLIYYSQIVNDFQKGDIAEGYSVSREKKESFPLTVTSAQKNPTAFYLCASTPLTGGRTEAFFGQGTRLTVV.

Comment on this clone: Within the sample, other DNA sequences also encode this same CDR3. The CDR3 loop is CASSLRGSYEQYF. For the CDR3, the DNA is TGTGCCAGCAGTTTGCGGGGATCCTACGAGCAGTACTTC. The chain links TRBV27 to TRBJ2-7; D possibly corresponds to TRBD2 (6 bases). The germline CDR1 and CDR2 sequences are MNHEY and SMNVEV (reference sequence). Trimming pared 3 bases from V and 1 base from J, leaving 7 bases between. The CDR3 loop spans 13 amino acids.

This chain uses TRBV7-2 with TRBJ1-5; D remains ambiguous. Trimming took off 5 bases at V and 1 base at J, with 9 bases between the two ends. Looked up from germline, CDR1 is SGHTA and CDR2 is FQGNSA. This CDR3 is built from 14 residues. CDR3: CASSPRVSNQPQHF. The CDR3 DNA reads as TGTGCCAGCAGCCCAAGGGTGAGCAATCAGCCCCAGCATTTT.

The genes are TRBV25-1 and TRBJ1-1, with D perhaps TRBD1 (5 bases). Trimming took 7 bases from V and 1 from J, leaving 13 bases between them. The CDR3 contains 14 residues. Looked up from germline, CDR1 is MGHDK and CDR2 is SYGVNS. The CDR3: CASNGAGWNTEAFF. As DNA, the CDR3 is TGTGCCAGCAACGGCGCAGGGTGGAACACTGAAGCTTTCTTT.

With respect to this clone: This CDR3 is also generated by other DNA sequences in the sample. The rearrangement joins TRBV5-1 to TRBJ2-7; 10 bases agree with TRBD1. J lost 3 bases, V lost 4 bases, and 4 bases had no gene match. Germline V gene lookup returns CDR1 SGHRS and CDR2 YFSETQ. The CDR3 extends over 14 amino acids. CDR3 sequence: CASSPGTGDYEQYF. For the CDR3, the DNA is TGCGCCAGCAGCCCTGGGACAGGGGACTACGAGCAGTACTTC.

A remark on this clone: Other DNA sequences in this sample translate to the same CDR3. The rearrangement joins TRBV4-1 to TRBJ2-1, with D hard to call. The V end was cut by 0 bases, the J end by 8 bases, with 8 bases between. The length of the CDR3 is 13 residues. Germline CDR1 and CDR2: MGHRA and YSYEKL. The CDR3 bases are TGCGCCAGCAGCCAAGACCGAGGAGATGAGCAGTTCTTC. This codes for CASSQDRGDEQFF.

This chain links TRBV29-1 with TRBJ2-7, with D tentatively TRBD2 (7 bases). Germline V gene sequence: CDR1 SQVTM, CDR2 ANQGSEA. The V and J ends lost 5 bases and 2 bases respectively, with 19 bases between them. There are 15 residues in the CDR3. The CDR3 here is CSVQGGVAEAYEQYF. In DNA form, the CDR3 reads TGCAGCGTTCAAGGGGGGGTAGCGGAAGCCTACGAGCAGTACTTC.

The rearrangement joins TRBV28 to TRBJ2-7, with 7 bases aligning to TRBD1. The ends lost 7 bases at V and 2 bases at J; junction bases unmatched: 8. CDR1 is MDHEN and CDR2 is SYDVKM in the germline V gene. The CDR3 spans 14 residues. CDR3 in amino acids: CASTRAGTAYEQYF. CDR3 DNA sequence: TGTGCCAGCACTCGAGCCGGGACAGCCTACGAGCAGTACTTC.

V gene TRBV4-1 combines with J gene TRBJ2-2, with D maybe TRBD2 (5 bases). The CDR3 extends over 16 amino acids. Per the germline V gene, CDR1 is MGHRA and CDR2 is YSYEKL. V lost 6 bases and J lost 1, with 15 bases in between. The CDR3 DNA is TGCGCCAGCAGACCCCGCTTAGGAGGGAACACCGGGGAGCTGTTTTTT. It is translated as CASRPRLGGNTGELFF.

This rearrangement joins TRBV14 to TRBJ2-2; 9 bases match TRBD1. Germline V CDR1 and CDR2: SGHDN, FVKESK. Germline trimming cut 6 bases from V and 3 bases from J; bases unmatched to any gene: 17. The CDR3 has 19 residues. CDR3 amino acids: CASRTGHNSGTGHTGELFF. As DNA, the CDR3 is TGTGCCAGCAGGACGGGCCACAATTCCGGGACAGGGCACACCGGGGAGCTGTTTTTT.

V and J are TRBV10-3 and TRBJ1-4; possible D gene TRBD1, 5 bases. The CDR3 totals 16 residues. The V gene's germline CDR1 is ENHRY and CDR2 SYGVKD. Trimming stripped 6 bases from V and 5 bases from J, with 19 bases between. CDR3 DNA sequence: TGTGCCATCAGCCGCCGGGGCAGACCGCCAAATGAAAAACTGTTTTTT. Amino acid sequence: CAISRRGRPPNEKLFF.

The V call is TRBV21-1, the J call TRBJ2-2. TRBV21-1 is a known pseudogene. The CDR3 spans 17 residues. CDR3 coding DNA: TGTGCCAGCAGCAAATACAGGCAGGGCGGGTACACCGGGGAGCTGTTTTTT. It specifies CASSKYRQGGYTGELFF.

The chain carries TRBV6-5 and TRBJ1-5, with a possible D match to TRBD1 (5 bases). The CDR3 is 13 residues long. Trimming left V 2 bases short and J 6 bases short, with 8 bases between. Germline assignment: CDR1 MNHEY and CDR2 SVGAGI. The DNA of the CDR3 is TGTGCCAGCAGTTACGATGGGGGTCAGCCCCAGCATTTT. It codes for CASSYDGGQPQHF.

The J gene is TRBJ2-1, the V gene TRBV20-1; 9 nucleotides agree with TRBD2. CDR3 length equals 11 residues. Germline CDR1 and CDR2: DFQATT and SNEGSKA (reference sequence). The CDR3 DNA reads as TGCACCAAAATTAGCGGGGGCGAGCAGTTCTTC. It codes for CTKISGGEQFF.

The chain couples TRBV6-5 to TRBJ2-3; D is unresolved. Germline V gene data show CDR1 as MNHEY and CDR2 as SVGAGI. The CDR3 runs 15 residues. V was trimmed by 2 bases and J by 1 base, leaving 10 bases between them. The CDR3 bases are TGTGCCAGCAGTTACCAGGTGTTGGGCACAGATACGCAGTATTTT. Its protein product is CASSYQVLGTDTQYF.